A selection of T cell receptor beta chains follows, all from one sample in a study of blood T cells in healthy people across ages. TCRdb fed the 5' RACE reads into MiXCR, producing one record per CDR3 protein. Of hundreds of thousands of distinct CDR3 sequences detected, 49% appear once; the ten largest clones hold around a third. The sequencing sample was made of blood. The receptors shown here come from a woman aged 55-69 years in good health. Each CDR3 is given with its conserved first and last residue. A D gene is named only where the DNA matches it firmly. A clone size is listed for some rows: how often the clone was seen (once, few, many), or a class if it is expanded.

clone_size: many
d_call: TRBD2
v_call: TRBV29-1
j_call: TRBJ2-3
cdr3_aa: CSVEGGAGITDTQYF
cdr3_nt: TGCAGCGTTGAAGGTGGAGCGGGAATCACAGATACGCAGTATTTT

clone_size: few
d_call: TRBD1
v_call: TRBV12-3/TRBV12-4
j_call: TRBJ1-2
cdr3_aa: CASSPGTDANYGYTF
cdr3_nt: TGTGCCAGCAGTCCAGGGACAGACGCTAACTATGGCTACACCTTC

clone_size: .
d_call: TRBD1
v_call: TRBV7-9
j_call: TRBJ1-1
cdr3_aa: CASSSTRTGAQNTEAFF
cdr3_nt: TGTGCCAGCAGCTCCACGCGGACAGGGGCCCAGAACACTGAAGCTTTCTTT

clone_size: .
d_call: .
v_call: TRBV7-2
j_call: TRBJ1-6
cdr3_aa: CASSLAGHNSPLHF
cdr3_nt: TGTGCCAGCAGCTTAGCGGGTCATAATTCACCCCTCCACTTT

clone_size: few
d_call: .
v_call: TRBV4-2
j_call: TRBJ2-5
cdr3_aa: CASSQDRLTQETQYF
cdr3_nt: TGTGCCAGCAGCCAAGATAGATTAACCCAAGAGACCCAGTACTTC

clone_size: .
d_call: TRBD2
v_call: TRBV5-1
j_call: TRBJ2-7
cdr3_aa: CASSFLAGVSDEQYF
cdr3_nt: TGCGCCAGCAGCTTTCTAGCGGGAGTTTCCGATGAGCAGTACTTC

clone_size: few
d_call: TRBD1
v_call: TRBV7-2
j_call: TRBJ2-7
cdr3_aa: CASSVGQASYEQYF
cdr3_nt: TGTGCCAGCAGCGTGGGACAGGCCTCCTACGAGCAGTACTTC

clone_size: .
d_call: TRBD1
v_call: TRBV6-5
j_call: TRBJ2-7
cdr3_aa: CASRRTGVGSYEQYF
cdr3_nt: TGTGCCAGCAGACGGACAGGGGTGGGGTCCTACGAGCAGTACTTC

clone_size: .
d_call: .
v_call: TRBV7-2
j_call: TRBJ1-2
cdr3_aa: CASSLSLAVGYGYTF
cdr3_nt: TGTGCCAGCAGCTTGAGCCTGGCCGTCGGCTATGGCTACACCTTC

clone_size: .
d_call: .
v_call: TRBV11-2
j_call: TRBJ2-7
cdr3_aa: CATGPPYEQYF
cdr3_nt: TGTGCTACGGGACCTCCGTACGAGCAGTACTTC

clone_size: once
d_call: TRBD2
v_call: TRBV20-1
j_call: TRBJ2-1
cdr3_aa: CSASRDSGGGREQFF
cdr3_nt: TGCAGTGCTAGTCGGGATAGCGGGGGGGGTCGGGAGCAGTTCTTC

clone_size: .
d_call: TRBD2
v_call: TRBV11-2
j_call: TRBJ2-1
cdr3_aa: CASSLNLAGGRQFF
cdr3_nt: TGTGCCAGCAGCTTAAATCTGGCGGGAGGGCGGCAGTTCTTC

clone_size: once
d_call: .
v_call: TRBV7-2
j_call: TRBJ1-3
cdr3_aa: CASSLVGVPGNTIYF
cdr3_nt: TGTGCCAGCAGCTTAGTCGGGGTACCAGGAAACACCATATATTTT

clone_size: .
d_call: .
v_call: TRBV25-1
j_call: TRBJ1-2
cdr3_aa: CASSESELSNYGYTF
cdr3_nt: TGTGCCAGCAGTGAATCGGAGCTTTCTAACTATGGCTACACCTTC

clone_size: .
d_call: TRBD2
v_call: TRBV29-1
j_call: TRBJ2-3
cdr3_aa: CSVKGLAEGTDTQYF
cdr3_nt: TGCAGCGTAAAAGGGCTAGCGGAAGGCACAGATACGCAGTATTTT

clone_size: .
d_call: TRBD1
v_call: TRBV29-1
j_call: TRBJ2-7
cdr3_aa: CSVSGTGGFEQYF
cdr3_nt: TGCAGCGTCTCCGGGACAGGGGGCTTCGAGCAGTACTTC

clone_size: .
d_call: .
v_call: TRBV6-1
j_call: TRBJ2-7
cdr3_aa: CASSEQGIQEAQYF
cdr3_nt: TGTGCCAGCAGTGAACAGGGAATCCAAGAGGCCCAGTACTTC

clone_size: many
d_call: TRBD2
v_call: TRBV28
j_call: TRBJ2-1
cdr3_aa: CASSTSGGYNEQFF
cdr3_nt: TGTGCCAGCAGTACTAGCGGGGGTTACAATGAGCAGTTCTTC

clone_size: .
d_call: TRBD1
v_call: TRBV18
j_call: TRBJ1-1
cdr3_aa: CASSSGQLESPLEAFF
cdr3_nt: TGTGCCAGCTCTTCGGGACAGCTCGAATCCCCTCTTGAAGCTTTCTTT

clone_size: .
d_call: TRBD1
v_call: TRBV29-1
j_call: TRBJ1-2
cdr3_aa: CSVEDGTGEVDGYTF
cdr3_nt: TGCAGCGTTGAAGACGGGACAGGGGAGGTGGATGGCTACACCTTC

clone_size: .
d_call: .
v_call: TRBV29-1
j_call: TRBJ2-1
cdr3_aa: CSVDGVSYNEQFF
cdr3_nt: TGCAGCGTTGATGGGGTATCCTACAATGAGCAGTTCTTC

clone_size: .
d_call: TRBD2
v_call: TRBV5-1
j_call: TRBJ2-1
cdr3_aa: CASSFGAGGDEQFF
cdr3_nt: TGCGCCAGCAGCTTCGGAGCGGGAGGCGATGAGCAGTTCTTC

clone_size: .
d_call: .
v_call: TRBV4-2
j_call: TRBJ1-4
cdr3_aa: CASSQEDSSVNEKLFF
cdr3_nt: TGTGCCAGCAGCCAGGAGGACAGCTCAGTTAATGAAAAACTGTTTTTT

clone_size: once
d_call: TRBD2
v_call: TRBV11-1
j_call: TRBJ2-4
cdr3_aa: CASSLGGGSLVNEQYF
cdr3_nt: TGTGCCAGCAGCTTAGGTGGCGGGAGTTTAGTTAATGAGCAGTACTTC

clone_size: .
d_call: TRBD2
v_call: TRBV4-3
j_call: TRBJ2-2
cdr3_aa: CASSQDRLYTPSGSHGELFF
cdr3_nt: TGCGCCAGCAGCCAAGATCGCTTGTATACGCCTAGCGGGAGTCACGGGGAGCTGTTTTTT

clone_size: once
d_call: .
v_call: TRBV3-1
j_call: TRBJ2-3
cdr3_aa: CASSQLQIGLDTQYF
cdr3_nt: TGTGCCAGCAGCCAATTACAGATCGGGTTAGATACGCAGTATTTT

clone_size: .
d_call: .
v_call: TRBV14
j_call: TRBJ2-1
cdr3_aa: CASSHGAGTYNEQFF
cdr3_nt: TGTGCCAGCAGCCACGGGGCGGGAACCTACAATGAGCAGTTCTTC

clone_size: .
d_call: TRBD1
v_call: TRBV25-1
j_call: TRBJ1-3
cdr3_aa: CASSTTGGSGNTIYF
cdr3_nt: TGTGCCAGCAGCACCACAGGGGGCTCCGGAAACACCATATATTTT

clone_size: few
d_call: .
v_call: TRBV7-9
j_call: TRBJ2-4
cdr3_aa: CASRIVGRVKNIQYF
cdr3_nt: TGTGCCAGCAGGATAGTTGGCAGGGTAAAAAACATTCAGTACTTC

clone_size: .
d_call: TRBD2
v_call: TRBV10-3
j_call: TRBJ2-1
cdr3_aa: CATAREDEQFF
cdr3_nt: TGTGCCACCGCTCGGGAGGATGAGCAGTTCTTC

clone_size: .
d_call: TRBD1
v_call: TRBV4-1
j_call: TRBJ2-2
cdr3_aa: CASSPQGVSGELFF
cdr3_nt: TGCGCCAGCAGCCCCCAGGGGGTCTCCGGGGAGCTGTTTTTT

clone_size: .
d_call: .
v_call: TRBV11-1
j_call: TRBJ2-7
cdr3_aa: CASSFRDGGSEQYF
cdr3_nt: TGTGCCAGCAGCTTCCGGGACGGAGGGTCCGAGCAGTACTTC

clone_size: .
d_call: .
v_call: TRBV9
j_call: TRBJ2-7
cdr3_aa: CASSDGGPPSEQYF
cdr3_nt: TGTGCCAGCAGCGACGGAGGTCCCCCCTCCGAGCAGTACTTC

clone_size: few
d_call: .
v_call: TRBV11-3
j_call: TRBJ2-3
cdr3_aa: CASSQAGQSNTDTQYF
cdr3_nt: TGTGCCAGCAGCCAGGCAGGACAGTCAAACACAGATACGCAGTATTTT

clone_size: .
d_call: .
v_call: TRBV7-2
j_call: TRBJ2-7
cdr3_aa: CASSFAGSTYEQYF
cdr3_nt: TGTGCCAGCAGCTTCGCTGGGTCCACCTACGAGCAGTACTTC

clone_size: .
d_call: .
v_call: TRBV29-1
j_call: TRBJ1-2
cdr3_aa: CSVEGQGPGYTF
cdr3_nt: TGCAGCGTTGAGGGCCAGGGACCGGGCTACACCTTC